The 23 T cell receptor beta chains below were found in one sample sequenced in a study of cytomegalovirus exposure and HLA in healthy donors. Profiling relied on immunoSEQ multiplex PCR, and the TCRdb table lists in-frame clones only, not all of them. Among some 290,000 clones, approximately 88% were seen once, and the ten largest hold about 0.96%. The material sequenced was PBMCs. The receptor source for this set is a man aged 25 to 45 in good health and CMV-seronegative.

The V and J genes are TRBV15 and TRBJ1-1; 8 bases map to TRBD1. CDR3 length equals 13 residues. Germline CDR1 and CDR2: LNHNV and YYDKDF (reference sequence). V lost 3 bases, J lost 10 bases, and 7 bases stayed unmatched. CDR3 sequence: CATSRRDRTVAFF. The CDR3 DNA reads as TGTGCCACCAGCAGGAGGGACAGGACAGTAGCTTTCTTT. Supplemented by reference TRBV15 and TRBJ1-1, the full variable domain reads DAMVIQNPRYQVTQFGKPVTLSCSQTLNHNVMYWYQQKSSQAPKLLFHYYDKDFNNEADTPDNFQSRRPNTSFCFLDIRSPGLGDTAMYLCATSRRDRTVAFFGQGTRLTVV.

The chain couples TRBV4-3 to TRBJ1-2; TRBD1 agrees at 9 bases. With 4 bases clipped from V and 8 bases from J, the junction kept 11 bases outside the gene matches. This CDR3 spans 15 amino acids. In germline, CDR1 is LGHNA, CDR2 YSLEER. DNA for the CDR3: TGCGCCAGCAGCCTTCTCCAAGGGACAGGGAACGGCTACACCTTC. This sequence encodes CASSLLQGTGNGYTF.

CDR3 residues: CASWRGGGNEQFF. CDR3 nucleotide sequence: TGTGCCAGCTGGCGCGGGGGGGGGAATGAGCAGTTCTTC. The chain has TRBV6-5 and TRBJ2-1; 9 bases match TRBD2. The CDR3 has 13 amino acids. V lost 8 bases to trimming and J lost 7 bases; unmatched junction nucleotides: 6. The germline V gene encodes CDR1 MNHEY and CDR2 SVGAGI.

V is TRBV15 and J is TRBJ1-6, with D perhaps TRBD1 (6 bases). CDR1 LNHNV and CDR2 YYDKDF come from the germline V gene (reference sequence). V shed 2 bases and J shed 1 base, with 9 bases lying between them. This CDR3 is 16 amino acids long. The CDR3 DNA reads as TGTGCCACCAGCAGAACAGGGTCATCCTATAATTCACCCCTCCACTTT. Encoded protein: CATSRTGSSYNSPLHF.

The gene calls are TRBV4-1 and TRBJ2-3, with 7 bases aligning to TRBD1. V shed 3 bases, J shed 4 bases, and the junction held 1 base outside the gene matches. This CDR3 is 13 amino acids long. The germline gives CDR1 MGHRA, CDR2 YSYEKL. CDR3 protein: CASSHGTADTQYF. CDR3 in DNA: TGCGCCAGCAGCCACGGGACAGCAGATACGCAGTATTTT.

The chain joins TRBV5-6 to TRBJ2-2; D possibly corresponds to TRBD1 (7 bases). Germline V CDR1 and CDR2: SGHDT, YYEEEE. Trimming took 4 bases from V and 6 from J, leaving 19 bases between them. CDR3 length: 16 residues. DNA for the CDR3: TGTGCCAGCAGCCCAGGGGGGCCTTACGACTCCGGGGAGCTGTTTTTT. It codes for CASSPGGPYDSGELFF.

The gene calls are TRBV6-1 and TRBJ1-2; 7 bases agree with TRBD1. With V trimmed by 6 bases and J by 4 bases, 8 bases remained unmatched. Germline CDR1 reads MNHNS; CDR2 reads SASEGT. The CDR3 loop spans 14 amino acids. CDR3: CASRVEAGGYGYTF. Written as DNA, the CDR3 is TGTGCCAGCAGAGTCGAGGCAGGGGGCTATGGCTACACCTTC.

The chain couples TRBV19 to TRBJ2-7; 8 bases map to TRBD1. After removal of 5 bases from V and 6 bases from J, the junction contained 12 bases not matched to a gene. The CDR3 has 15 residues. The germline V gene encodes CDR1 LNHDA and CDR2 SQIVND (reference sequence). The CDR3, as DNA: TGTGCCAGTAGTCCCGCCGGGACAGGACCTTTCGAGCAGTACTTC. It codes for CASSPAGTGPFEQYF.

CDR3 DNA sequence: TGTGCCAGCAGTGCGGGACAGGGGGCTTATAGCAATCAGCCCCAGCATTTT. Residues: CASSAGQGAYSNQPQHF. The J gene is TRBJ1-5, the V gene TRBV6-1; 12 bases are shared with TRBD1. Germline CDR1 and CDR2: MNHNS and SASEGT. The CDR3 is made up of 17 amino acids. Trimming cost V 4 bases and J 0 bases; bases outside gene matches: 4.

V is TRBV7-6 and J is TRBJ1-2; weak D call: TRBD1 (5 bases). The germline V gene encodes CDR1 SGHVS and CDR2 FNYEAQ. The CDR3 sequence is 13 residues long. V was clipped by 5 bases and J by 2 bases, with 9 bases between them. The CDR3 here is CASSRGPNYGYTF. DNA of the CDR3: TGTGCCAGCAGCAGGGGCCCAAACTATGGCTACACCTTC.

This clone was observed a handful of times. The DNA for the CDR3 is TGTGCCAGCAGCTCCGGGACACGCTACGAGCAGTACTTC. Amino acids: CASSSGTRYEQYF. The chain employs TRBV6-5 and TRBJ2-7; possibly TRBD1 for D (6 bases). CDR1 MNHEY and CDR2 SVGAGI come from the germline V gene. The CDR3 loop spans 13 amino acids. The V end was cut by 6 bases, the J end by 3 bases, with 12 bases between.

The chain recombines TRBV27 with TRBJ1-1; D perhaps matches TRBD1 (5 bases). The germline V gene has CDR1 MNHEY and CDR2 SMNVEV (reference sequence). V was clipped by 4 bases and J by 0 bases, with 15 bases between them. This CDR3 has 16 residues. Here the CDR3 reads CASSSRAGLMNTEAFF. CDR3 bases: TGTGCCAGCAGTTCCAGGGCAGGGTTAATGAACACTGAAGCTTTCTTT.

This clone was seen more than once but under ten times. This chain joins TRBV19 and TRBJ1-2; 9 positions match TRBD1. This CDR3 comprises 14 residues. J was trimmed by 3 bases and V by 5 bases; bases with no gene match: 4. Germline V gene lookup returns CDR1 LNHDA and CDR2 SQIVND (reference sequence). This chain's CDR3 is CASSRQGEHYGYTF. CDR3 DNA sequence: TGTGCCAGTAGTCGACAGGGGGAGCACTATGGCTACACCTTC.

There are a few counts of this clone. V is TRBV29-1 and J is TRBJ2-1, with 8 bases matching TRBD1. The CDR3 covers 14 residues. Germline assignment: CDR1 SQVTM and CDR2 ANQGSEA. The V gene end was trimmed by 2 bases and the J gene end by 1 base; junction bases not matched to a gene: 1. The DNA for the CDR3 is TGCAGCGTTGAAAGGACAGGGTCCTACAATGAGCAGTTCTTC. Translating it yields CSVERTGSYNEQFF.

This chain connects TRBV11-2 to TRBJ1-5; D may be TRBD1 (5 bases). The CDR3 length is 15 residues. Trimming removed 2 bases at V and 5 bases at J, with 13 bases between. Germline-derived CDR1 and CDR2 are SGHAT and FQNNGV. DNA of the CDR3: TGTGCCAGCAGCTTACGGCCGGGGGGGGATCAGCCCCAGCATTTT. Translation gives CASSLRPGGDQPQHF.

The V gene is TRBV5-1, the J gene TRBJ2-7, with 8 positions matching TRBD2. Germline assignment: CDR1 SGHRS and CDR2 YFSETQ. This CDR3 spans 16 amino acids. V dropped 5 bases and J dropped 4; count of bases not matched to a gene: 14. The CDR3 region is CASSPNYGSGDYEQYF. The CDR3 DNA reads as TGCGCCAGCAGTCCTAATTATGGTAGCGGGGATTACGAGCAGTACTTC.

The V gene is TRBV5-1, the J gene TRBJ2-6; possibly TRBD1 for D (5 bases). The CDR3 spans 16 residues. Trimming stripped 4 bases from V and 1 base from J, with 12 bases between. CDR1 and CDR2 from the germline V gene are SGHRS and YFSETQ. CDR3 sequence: CASSAQEKSGANVLTF. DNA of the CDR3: TGCGCCAGCAGCGCACAGGAAAAGTCTGGGGCCAACGTCCTGACTTTC. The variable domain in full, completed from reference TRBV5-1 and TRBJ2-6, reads KAGVTQTPRYLIKTRGQQVTLSCSPISGHRSVSWYQQTPGQGLQFLFEYFSETQRNKGNFPGRFSGRQFSNSRSEMNVSTLELGDSALYLCASSAQEKSGANVLTFGAGSRLTVL.

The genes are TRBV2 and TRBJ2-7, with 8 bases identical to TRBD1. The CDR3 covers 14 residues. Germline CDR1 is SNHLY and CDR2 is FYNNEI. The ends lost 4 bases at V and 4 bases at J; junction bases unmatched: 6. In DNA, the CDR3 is TGTGCCAGCAGTGGACAGGGGCCCAAGTACGAGCAGTACTTC. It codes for CASSGQGPKYEQYF.

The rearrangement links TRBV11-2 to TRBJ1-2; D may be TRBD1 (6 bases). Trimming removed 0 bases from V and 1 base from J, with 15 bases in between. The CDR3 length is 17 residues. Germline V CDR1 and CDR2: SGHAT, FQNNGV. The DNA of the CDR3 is TGTGCCAGCAGCTTAGACCCCACAGGGCCCATTAACTATGGCTACACCTTC. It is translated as CASSLDPTGPINYGYTF. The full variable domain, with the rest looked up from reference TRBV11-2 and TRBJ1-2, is EAGVAQSPRYKIIEKRQSVAFWCNPISGHATLYWYQQILGQGPKLLIQFQNNGVVDDSQLPKDRFSAERLKGVDSTLKIQPAKLEDSAVYLCASSLDPTGPINYGYTFGSGTRLTVV.

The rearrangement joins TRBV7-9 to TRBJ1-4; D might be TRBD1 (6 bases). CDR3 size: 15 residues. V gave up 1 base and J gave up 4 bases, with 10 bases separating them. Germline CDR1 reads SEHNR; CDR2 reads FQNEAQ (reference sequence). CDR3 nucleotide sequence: TGTGCCAGCAGCTTAGTGGGGGCAGTTAATGAAAAACTGTTTTTT. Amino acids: CASSLVGAVNEKLFF.

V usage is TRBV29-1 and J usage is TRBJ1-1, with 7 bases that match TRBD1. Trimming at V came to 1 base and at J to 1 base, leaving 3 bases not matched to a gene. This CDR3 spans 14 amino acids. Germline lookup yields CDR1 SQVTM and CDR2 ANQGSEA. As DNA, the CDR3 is TGCAGCGTTGAAGTCAGGACAGGGAACACTGAAGCTTTCTTT. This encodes CSVEVRTGNTEAFF. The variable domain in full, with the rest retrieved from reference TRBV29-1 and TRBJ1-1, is SAVISQKPSRDICQRGTSLTIQCQVDSQVTMMFWYRQQPGQSLTLIATANQGSEATYESGFVIDKFPISRPNLTFSTLTVSNMSPEDSSIYLCSVEVRTGNTEAFFGQGTRLTVV.

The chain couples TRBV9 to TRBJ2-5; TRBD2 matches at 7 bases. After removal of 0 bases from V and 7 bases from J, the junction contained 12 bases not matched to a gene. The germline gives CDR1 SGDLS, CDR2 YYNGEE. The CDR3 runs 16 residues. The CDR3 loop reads CASSVVGDYNWGTQYF. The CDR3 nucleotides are TGTGCCAGCAGCGTAGTAGGGGACTACAACTGGGGGACCCAGTACTTC.

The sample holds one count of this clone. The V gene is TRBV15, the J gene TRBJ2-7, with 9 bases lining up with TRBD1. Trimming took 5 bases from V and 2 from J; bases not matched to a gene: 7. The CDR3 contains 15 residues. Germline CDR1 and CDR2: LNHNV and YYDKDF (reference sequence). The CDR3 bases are TGTGCCACCAGCCCCAAAAGACAGGGGGCCTACGAGCAGTACTTC. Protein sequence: CATSPKRQGAYEQYF. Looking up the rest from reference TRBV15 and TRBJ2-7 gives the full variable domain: DAMVIQNPRYQVTQFGKPVTLSCSQTLNHNVMYWYQQKSSQAPKLLFHYYDKDFNNEADTPDNFQSRRPNTSFCFLDIRSPGLGDTAMYLCATSPKRQGAYEQYFGPGTRLTVT.